Shown below are 13 T cell receptor beta chains from a single sample sequenced in a study of human T cells and chemical hapten exposure. TCRdb used MiXCR to reprocess the RACE reads, holding one entry per CDR3 protein. The data hold approximately 50,000 distinct CDR3 sequences, with approximately 10% observed a single time. Time point denoted: pre-sensitization, week 0. Documented treatment: therapeutic diphenylcyclopropenone sensitization with weekly scalp DPC. Sequencing used whole blood, obtained in connection with sensitization to the hapten diphenylcyclopropenone (DPC). Source of these receptors: a woman between 35 and 50 years old with alopecia areata. Some clones in this sample may be carry-over from other donors' samples.

Ten or more counts support this clonotype. CDR3 sequence: CASSAGEQYF. The CDR3 DNA reads TGTGCCAGCAGTGCGGGGGAGCAGTACTTC. The J gene is TRBJ2-7, the V gene TRBV6-1, with D perhaps TRBD2 (5 bases). Germline V CDR1 and CDR2: MNHNS, SASEGT. The CDR3 loop spans 10 amino acids. Trimming removed 4 bases from V and 7 bases from J, with 5 bases in between.

This clonotype has a count of ten or more. V gene TRBV29-1 combines with J gene TRBJ1-1; 8 bases are a match to TRBD1. This CDR3 spans 15 amino acids. Looked up from germline, CDR1 is SQVTM and CDR2 is ANQGSEA. Germline trimming cut 4 bases from V and 1 base from J; bases unmatched to any gene: 8. The CDR3 is CSVGGRGPRNTEAFF. CDR3 DNA sequence: TGCAGCGTTGGCGGCAGGGGGCCCAGGAACACTGAAGCTTTCTTT.

The V and J genes are TRBV3-1 and TRBJ2-7; no definite D call. CDR1 LGHDT and CDR2 YNNKEL come from the germline V gene (reference sequence). The CDR3 spans 14 residues. V was cut by 1 base and J by 3 bases, with 10 bases left in between. CDR3 bases: TGTGCCAGCAGCCAAGTAATTGGGGACTACGAGCAGTACTTC. Its translation is CASSQVIGDYEQYF.

This clonotype was picked up a small number of times. The chain couples TRBV4-3 to TRBJ2-1; 12 nucleotides align to TRBD2. The germline gives CDR1 LGHNA, CDR2 YSLEER. The CDR3 spans 16 residues. V dropped 3 bases and J dropped 3; count of bases not matched to a gene: 3. CDR3 coding DNA: TGCGCCAGCAGCCAGGGACTAGCGGGCAACTACAATGAGCAGTTCTTC. Residues: CASSQGLAGNYNEQFF.

This clonotype came up a few times. The chain employs TRBV5-5 and TRBJ1-1; no firm D call. The CDR3 length is 14 residues. The V and J ends lost 4 bases and 2 bases respectively, with 12 bases between them. Germline CDR1 and CDR2: SGHKS and YYEKEE (reference sequence). CDR3 sequence: CASSGRVGNTEAFF. CDR3 sequence (DNA): TGTGCCAGCAGCGGAAGAGTGGGAAACACTGAAGCTTTCTTT.

Here the CDR3 reads CASSPRGGTATEAFF. The CDR3, as DNA: TGTGCCAGCAGCCCCCGGGGAGGGACGGCCACTGAAGCTTTCTTT. The genes are TRBV13 and TRBJ1-1, with D possibly TRBD1 on 5 matching bases. The ends were cut back, 5 bases at V and 4 bases at J, with 17 bases in the middle. Germline V CDR1 and CDR2: PRHDT, FYEKMQ (reference sequence). The CDR3 spans 15 residues.

The chain employs TRBV6-6 and TRBJ2-5, with D possibly TRBD2 on 7 matching bases. The V and J ends lost 7 bases and 5 bases respectively, with 20 bases between them. Germline CDR1 and CDR2: MNHNY and SVGAGI (reference sequence). This CDR3 is 15 amino acids long. The CDR3 nucleotides read TGTGCCAGCACCCCTGCTTTGCGGGGGCATGAGACCCAGTACTTC. This encodes CASTPALRGHETQYF.

Many counts were recorded for this clonotype. The DNA for the CDR3 is TGTGCCAGCATGGCAGGGGGCCTCTACGAGCAGTACTTC. Its protein product is CASMAGGLYEQYF. The V call is TRBV28, the J call TRBJ2-7, with 8 bases that match TRBD1. The trim removed 7 bases at V and 3 bases at J, leaving 5 bases unmatched. The CDR3 totals 13 residues. Germline V gene lookup returns CDR1 MDHEN and CDR2 SYDVKM.

Ten or more counts support this clonotype. This chain connects TRBV7-6 to TRBJ2-1, with 8 bases matching TRBD2. V shed 5 bases and J 8 bases; nucleotides not matched to a gene: 14. Germline CDR1 reads SGHVS; CDR2 reads FNYEAQ. The CDR3 length is 16 residues. The CDR3 coding sequence is TGTGCCAGCAGCAAGCGGACTAGCTCGCCGGGGGATGAGCAGTTCTTC. Protein: CASSKRTSSPGDEQFF.

The chain uses TRBV29-1 and TRBJ2-7, with 9 bases that match TRBD1. V gave up 6 bases and J gave up 5 bases; unmatched junction bases: 11. Germline CDR1 reads SQVTM; CDR2 reads ANQGSEA. The CDR3 runs to 14 residues. This CDR3 is CSVQIGTGPHEQYF. The CDR3 DNA reads as TGCAGCGTCCAGATAGGGACAGGGCCCCACGAGCAGTACTTC.

This clonotype was counted many times. The chain uses TRBV4-2 and TRBJ1-1; D is perhaps TRBD1 (6 bases). The CDR3 is 15 amino acids. Germline lookup yields CDR1 LGHNA and CDR2 YNFKEQ. Trimming shortened V by 1 base and J by 4 bases, and 13 bases separated the two germline ends. The CDR3 DNA sequence: TGTGCCAGCAGCCAAGTGGGGCAGGGGAGCACTGAAGCTTTCTTT. Residues: CASSQVGQGSTEAFF.

This rearrangement joins TRBV6-6 to TRBJ2-5; D not resolved. The V end was cut by 2 bases, the J end by 5 bases, with 9 bases between. There are 13 residues in the CDR3. Germline CDR1 is MNHNY and CDR2 is SVGAGI (reference sequence). In DNA, the CDR3 is TGTGCCAGCAGTTACCTCCCCCGGGAGACCCAGTACTTC. It yields the protein CASSYLPRETQYF.

V usage is TRBV7-9 and J usage is TRBJ1-2; D unclear. Trimming stripped 5 bases from V and 4 bases from J, with 17 bases between. Germline lookup yields CDR1 SEHNR and CDR2 FQNEAQ (reference sequence). The CDR3 is made up of 15 amino acids. The CDR3 spells CASSPSFSGAYGYTF. CDR3 in DNA: TGTGCCAGCAGCCCATCATTCTCAGGTGCCTATGGCTACACCTTC.